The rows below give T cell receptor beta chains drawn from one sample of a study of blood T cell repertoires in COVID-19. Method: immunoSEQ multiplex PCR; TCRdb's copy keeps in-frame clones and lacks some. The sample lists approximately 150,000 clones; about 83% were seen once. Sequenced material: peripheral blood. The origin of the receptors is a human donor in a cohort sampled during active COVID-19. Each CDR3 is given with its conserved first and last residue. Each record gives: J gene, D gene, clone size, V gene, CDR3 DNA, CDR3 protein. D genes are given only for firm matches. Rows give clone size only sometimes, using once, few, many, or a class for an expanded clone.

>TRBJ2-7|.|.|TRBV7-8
TGTGCCAGCAGCTTCGAAGACCGGAGCTCCTACGAGCAGTACTTC
CASSFEDRSSYEQYF
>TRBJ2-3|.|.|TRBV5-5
TGTGCCAGCAGCTTAGCCACAGATACGCAGTATTTT
CASSLATDTQYF
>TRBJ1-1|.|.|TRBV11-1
TGTGCCAGCAGCTTAGCGCGTCGCTTTGAAGCTTTCTTT
CASSLARRFEAFF
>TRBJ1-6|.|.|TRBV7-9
TGTGCCAGCAGCTTCCGGGACGTAGCGGAAAATTCACCCCTCCACTTT
CASSFRDVAENSPLHF
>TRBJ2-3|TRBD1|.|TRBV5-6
TGTGCCAGCAGCTTGGGACAGGGAAGCACAGATACGCAGTATTTT
CASSLGQGSTDTQYF
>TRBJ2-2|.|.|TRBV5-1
TGCGCCAGCAGCTCTCTAGGGGTAGGAACCGGGGAGCTGTTTTTT
CASSSLGVGTGELFF
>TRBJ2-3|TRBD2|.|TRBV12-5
TGTGCTAGTGGTGGGGGACTAGCGGGAGTCGGAGATACGCAGTATTTT
CASGGGLAGVGDTQYF
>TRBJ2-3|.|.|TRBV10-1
TGCGCCAGCAGTGAGGTGGCCTATACGCAGTATTTT
CASSEVAYTQYF
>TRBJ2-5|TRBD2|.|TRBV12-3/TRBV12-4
TGTGCCAGCAGCGGGAGGGCGGAAGAGACCCAGTACTTC
CASSGRAEETQYF
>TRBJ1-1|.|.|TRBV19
TGTGCCAGTAGTATATCTGAGGGCCGACGGCACACTGAAGCTTTCTTT
CASSISEGRRHTEAFF
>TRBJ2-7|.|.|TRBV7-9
TGTGCCAGCAGCTTAGAAGCCTTATACGAGCAGTACTTC
CASSLEALYEQYF
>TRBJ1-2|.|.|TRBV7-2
TGTGCCAGCAGCTTAGACGGGGTCTATGGCTACACCTTC
CASSLDGVYGYTF
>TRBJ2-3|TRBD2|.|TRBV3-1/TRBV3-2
TGTGCCAGCAGCCAAAGGACTAGCGGGAGTGGCACAGATACGCAGTATTTT
CASSQRTSGSGTDTQYF
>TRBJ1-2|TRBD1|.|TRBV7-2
TGTGCCAGCAGCTTAGTAAGGACAGGGGGCGCCTGGACCTTC
CASSLVRTGGAWTF
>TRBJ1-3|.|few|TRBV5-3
TGTGCCAGAAGCTTGCGGTGGCAGGGAGGTAACACCATATATTTT
CARSLRWQGGNTIYF
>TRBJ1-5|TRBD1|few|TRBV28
TGTGCCAGCCTCACGCCGGGACAGGGTGGTCAGCCCCAGCATTTT
CASLTPGQGGQPQHF
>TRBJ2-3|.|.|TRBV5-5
TGTGCCAGCAGCTTGGGCCCTCTCCGGGGAGATACGCAGTATTTT
CASSLGPLRGDTQYF
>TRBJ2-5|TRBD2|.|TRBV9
TGTGCCAGCAGCGTAGTAGCGGGTTGGGGAGAGACCCAGTACTTC
CASSVVAGWGETQYF
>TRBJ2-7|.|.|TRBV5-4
TGTGCCAGCAGCTTCTCGGGCGGGACTGACCCCTCCGAGCAGTACTTC
CASSFSGGTDPSEQYF
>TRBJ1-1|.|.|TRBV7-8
TGTGCCAGCAGCTTAAACAGTGGGAACACTGAAGCTTTCTTT
CASSLNSGNTEAFF
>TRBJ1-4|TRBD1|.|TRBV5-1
TGCGCCAGCAGCCCGGGACAGGGAAATGAAAAACTGTTTTTT
CASSPGQGNEKLFF
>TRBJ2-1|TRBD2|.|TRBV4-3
TGCGCCAGCAGCCAAGTTACTAGCGGAAGGGGCAATGAGCAGTTCTTC
CASSQVTSGRGNEQFF
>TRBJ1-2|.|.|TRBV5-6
TGTGCCAGCAGCTTGGGCAGGGCCTATGGCTACACCTTC
CASSLGRAYGYTF
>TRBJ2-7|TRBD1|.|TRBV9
TGTGCCAGCAGGGCCCGGGTGGCCGACAGGGGCCTCTACGAGCAGTACTTC
CASRARVADRGLYEQYF
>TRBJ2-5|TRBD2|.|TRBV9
TGTGCCAGCAGCGCGACTAGCGGGCCTTATGAGACCCAGTACTTC
CASSATSGPYETQYF
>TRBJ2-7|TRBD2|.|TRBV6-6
TGTGCCAGCAGTATGGCTAGCGGTGCCTACGAGCAGTACTTC
CASSMASGAYEQYF
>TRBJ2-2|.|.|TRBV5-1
TGCGCCAGCAGGGGCGAGAACACCGGGGAGCTGTTTTTT
CASRGENTGELFF
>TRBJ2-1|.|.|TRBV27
TGTGCCAGCAGCCCTTACAGGGTTGGGATAAACAATGAGCAGTTCTTC
CASSPYRVGINNEQFF
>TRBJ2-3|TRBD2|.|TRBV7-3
TGTGCCAGCAGCCGACTAGCGGGGTCAGATACGCAGTATTTT
CASSRLAGSDTQYF
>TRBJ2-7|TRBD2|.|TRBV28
TGTGCCAGCACCTTAGCGGGACCTACCTACGAGCAGTACTTC
CASTLAGPTYEQYF
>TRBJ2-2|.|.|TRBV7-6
TGTGCCAGCAGCTTAGACGCTAGCGTTGACACCGGGGAGCTGTTTTTT
CASSLDASVDTGELFF
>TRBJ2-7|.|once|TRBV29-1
TGCAGCGTTGTCTCTCTACCCTACGAGCAGTACTTC
CSVVSLPYEQYF
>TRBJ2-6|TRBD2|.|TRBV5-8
TGTGCCAGCAGCTTAAGCGGGAGGGTCCCCTCGAGCTCTGGGGCCAACGTCCTGACTTTC
CASSLSGRVPSSSGANVLTF
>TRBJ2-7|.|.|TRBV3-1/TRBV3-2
TGTGCCAGCAGCCGTTCTTACGAGCAGTACTTC
CASSRSYEQYF
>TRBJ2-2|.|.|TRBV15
TGTGCCACCAGCAGAGACAGGGGGAACACCGGGGAGCTGTTTTTT
CATSRDRGNTGELFF
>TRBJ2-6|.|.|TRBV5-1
TGCGCCAGCAGCTTGGGGAACAGGCTCAACTCTGGGGCCAACGTCCTGACTTTC
CASSLGNRLNSGANVLTF
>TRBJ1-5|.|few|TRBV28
TGTGCCAGCAGTTTCACGCTATATAGCAATCAGCCCCAGCATTTT
CASSFTLYSNQPQHF
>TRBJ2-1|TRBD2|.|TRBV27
TGTGCCAGCAGTTTCAGGACTAGCGGGTTTCGGTCCAATGAGCAGTTCTTC
CASSFRTSGFRSNEQFF
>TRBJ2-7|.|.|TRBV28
TGTGCCAGCAGTACCCAGTATTACGAGCAGTACTTC
CASSTQYYEQYF
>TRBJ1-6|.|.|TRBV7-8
TGTGCCAGCAGCTTAGCGTCAGGGGCGGTTCAGCCCCTCCACTTT
CASSLASGAVQPLHF
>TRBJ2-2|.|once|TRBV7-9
TGTGCCAGCAGCGCCCCCGGGGCCGGGGAGCTGTTTTTT
CASSAPGAGELFF
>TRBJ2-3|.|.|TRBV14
TGTGCCAGCAGCCAAGAAATGGTGAGAGGTACGCAGTATTTT
CASSQEMVRGTQYF
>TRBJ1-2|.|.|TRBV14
TGTGCCAGCAGCCGTAACGGCTATGGCTACACCTTC
CASSRNGYGYTF
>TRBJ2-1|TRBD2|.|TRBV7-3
TGTGCCAGCAGCAACCAGGGACTAGCGGGAGGAGGTGAGCAGTTCTTC
CASSNQGLAGGGEQFF
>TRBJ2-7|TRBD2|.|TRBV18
TGTGCCAGCTCCACTGTACTAGCGGGAAGCCCCGAGCAGTACTTC
CASSTVLAGSPEQYF
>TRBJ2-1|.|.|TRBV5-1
TGCGCCAGCAGCTTGGTTCTGGGCGGGAACAATGAGCAGTTCTTC
CASSLVLGGNNEQFF
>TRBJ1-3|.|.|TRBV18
TGTGCCAGCTCACCATCAGGAAGAAACACCATATATTTT
CASSPSGRNTIYF
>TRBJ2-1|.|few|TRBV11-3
TGTGCCAGCTCCCCTAGCTCCTACAATGAGCAGTTCTTC
CASSPSSYNEQFF
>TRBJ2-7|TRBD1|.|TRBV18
TGTGCCAGCTCCACCGGGACAGGGAGCTACGAGCAGTACTTC
CASSTGTGSYEQYF
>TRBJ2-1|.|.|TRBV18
TGTGCCAGCTGCCCCTCGGTAAGCAATGAGCAGTTCTTC
CASCPSVSNEQFF
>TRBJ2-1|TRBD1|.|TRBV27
TGTGCCAGCAGTCCGTCGACAGGGTACTACAATGAGCAGTTCTTC
CASSPSTGYYNEQFF
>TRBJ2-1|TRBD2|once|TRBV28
TGTGCCAGCAGTCCTCATAGCGGGAGCAGAGTGAGCAATCATGGTGAGCAGTTCTTC
CASSPHSGSRVSNHGEQFF
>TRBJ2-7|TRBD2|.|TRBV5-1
TGCGCCAGCAGCTTGGCCGGGACTAGTTTTGACGAGCAGTACTTC
CASSLAGTSFDEQYF
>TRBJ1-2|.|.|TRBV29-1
TGCAGCGTTGAATCCACAGGGAATGGCTACACCTTC
CSVESTGNGYTF
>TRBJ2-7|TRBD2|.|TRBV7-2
TGTGCCAGCAGCTTCGTCCAACTAGCGCCAACCTACGAGCAGTACTTC
CASSFVQLAPTYEQYF
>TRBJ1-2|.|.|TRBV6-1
TGTGCCAGCAGTGAAGCGCTTCCCCAGGTCTATGGCTACACCTTC
CASSEALPQVYGYTF
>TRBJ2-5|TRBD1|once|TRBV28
TGTGCCAGCAGCCTCTCGGACAGGAGGGAGACCCAGTACTTC
CASSLSDRRETQYF
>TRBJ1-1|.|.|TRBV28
TGTGCCTGCGTCCGGAACACTGAAGCTTTCTTT
CACVRNTEAFF